Below, 32 T cell receptor beta chains from the same sample are listed, as sequenced in a study of human T cells and chemical hapten exposure. TCRdb recomputed calls from the RACE reads with MiXCR, one row per CDR3 protein. The top ten clones hold approximately 10% of a sample with under 60,000 distinct CDR3 sequences, roughly a tenth of them seen once. Time point defined: pre-sensitization, week 0. Noted treatment: therapeutic diphenylcyclopropenone sensitization with weekly scalp DPC. Researchers extracted total RNA from unfractionated whole blood. This sample comprised whole blood, obtained in connection with sensitization to the hapten diphenylcyclopropenone (DPC). Every receptor here comes from a young woman with alopecia areata. Some clones in this sample may be carry-over from other donors' samples.

The sample holds a few counts of this clonotype. J is TRBJ1-5 and V is TRBV5-5; 7 bases are a match to TRBD1. J was trimmed by 0 bases and V by 3 bases; bases with no gene match: 3. The CDR3 extends over 15 amino acids. Per germline, CDR1 SGHKS and CDR2 YYEKEE (reference sequence). CDR3 residues: CASSSRDSSNQPQHF. The DNA for the CDR3 is TGTGCCAGCAGCTCCCGGGACAGTAGCAATCAGCCCCAGCATTTT.

J is TRBJ2-5 and V is TRBV7-9; 8 bases agree with TRBD2. Germline CDR1 reads SEHNR; CDR2 reads FQNEAQ (reference sequence). V was pared by 5 bases and J by 5 bases, with 7 bases of the junction left unmatched. The CDR3 is made up of 14 amino acids. Written as DNA, the CDR3 is TGTGCCAGCAGCCGAGGACTAGCATGGGAGACCCAGTACTTC. It encodes CASSRGLAWETQYF.

The sample holds many counts of this clonotype. The chain carries TRBV5-1 and TRBJ1-1, with D unresolved. Deletions cut 4 bases from V and 3 bases from J, with 16 bases between. The CDR3 contains 15 residues. Per the germline V gene, CDR1 is SGHRS and CDR2 is YFSETQ. CDR3 in amino acids: CASSRTHGVDTEAFF. The CDR3 DNA follows: TGCGCCAGCAGCCGTACACACGGGGTCGACACTGAAGCTTTCTTT.

The gene calls are TRBV7-3 and TRBJ2-6; D is tentatively TRBD1 or TRBD2 (5 bases each). The CDR3 runs to 15 residues. V was trimmed by 3 bases and J by 4 bases, leaving 10 bases between them. Germline V CDR1 and CDR2: SGHTA, FQGTGA. CDR3 in amino acids: CASSFEGTGANVLTF. Written as DNA, the CDR3 is TGTGCCAGCAGCTTTGAAGGGACCGGGGCCAACGTCCTGACTTTC.

This clonotype came up many times. J is TRBJ1-6 and V is TRBV7-8, with D perhaps TRBD1 (6 bases). Germline values: CDR1 SGHVS, CDR2 FQNEAQ. Trimming shortened V by 8 bases and J by 0 bases, and 11 bases separated the two germline ends. The CDR3 consists of 15 residues. The CDR3 loop reads CASRRDNSYNSPLHF. The CDR3 DNA follows: TGTGCCAGCCGCCGGGACAACTCCTATAATTCACCCCTCCACTTT.

The chain combines TRBV6-5 with TRBJ1-6, with 10 bases aligning to TRBD1. V shed 8 bases, J shed 4 bases, and the junction held 8 bases outside the gene matches. The CDR3 contains 16 residues. The germline gives CDR1 MNHEY, CDR2 SVGAGI. The CDR3, as DNA: TGTGCCAGCGGAACGCGGACAGGGGGGTATAATTCACCCCTCCACTTT. Its protein is CASGTRTGGYNSPLHF.

This clonotype was counted ten times or more. The chain couples TRBV6-5 to TRBJ1-5, with TRBD1 matching 9 bases. The CDR3 sequence is 16 residues long. The germline V gene encodes CDR1 MNHEY and CDR2 SVGAGI. V gave up 7 bases and J gave up 1 base; unmatched junction bases: 8. As DNA, the CDR3 is TGTGCCAGCAAGCCACAGGGGGCCGTGAGCAATCAGCCCCAGCATTTT. The encoded protein is CASKPQGAVSNQPQHF.

V gene TRBV10-3 combines with J gene TRBJ2-1; the D gene is possibly TRBD2 (7 bases). The CDR3 is 15 amino acids. V lost 0 bases, J lost 5 bases, and 11 bases lay in between. In germline, CDR1 is ENHRY, CDR2 SYGVKD. The CDR3 loop is CAISESEGGDNEQFF. In DNA form, the CDR3 reads TGTGCCATCAGTGAGTCGGAGGGGGGGGACAATGAGCAGTTCTTC.

J is TRBJ2-7 and V is TRBV7-2; 9 positions match TRBD2. Germline loops: CDR1 SGHTA, CDR2 FQGNSA. Trimming at V came to 1 base and at J to 4 bases, leaving 5 bases not matched to a gene. The CDR3 contains 15 residues. For the CDR3, the DNA is TGTGCCAGCAGCTTAGGCGGGGGGGATGCTTACGAGCAGTACTTC. It encodes CASSLGGGDAYEQYF.

This clonotype has ten or more counts. The rearrangement links TRBV28 to TRBJ1-1, with D perhaps matching TRBD1 (5 bases). The ends were cut back, 3 bases at V and 3 bases at J, with 14 bases in the middle. CDR1 is MDHEN and CDR2 is SYDVKM in the germline V gene. The CDR3 extends over 15 amino acids. The DNA for the CDR3 is TGTGCCAGCAGTTTGCACGGGGGTGTGTACACTGAAGCTTTCTTT. This gives the protein CASSLHGGVYTEAFF.

The chain links TRBV28 to TRBJ2-5, with 8 bases matching TRBD1. Trimming at V came to 5 bases and at J to 2 bases, leaving 16 bases not matched to a gene. Germline CDR1 and CDR2: MDHEN and SYDVKM. The CDR3 loop spans 18 amino acids. CDR3 sequence reads: CASSAYFSGGRGQETQYF. Written as DNA, the CDR3 is TGTGCCAGCAGTGCCTATTTCTCAGGGGGCCGAGGACAAGAGACCCAGTACTTC.

CDR3 nucleotide sequence: TGTGCCAGCAGTTTATGGACTGGGACAGGGGGCCGTCAGCCCCAGCATTTT. This gives the protein CASSLWTGTGGRQPQHF. This chain joins TRBV28 and TRBJ1-5, with 12 positions matching TRBD1. V dropped 0 bases and J dropped 6; count of bases not matched to a gene: 6. This CDR3 is 17 amino acids long. Germline loops: CDR1 MDHEN, CDR2 SYDVKM.

This clonotype has more than one count but fewer than ten. The rearrangement uses TRBV12-3 or TRBV12-4 and TRBJ1-2, with TRBD1 identical over 8 bases. CDR3 length equals 15 residues. After removal of 5 bases from V and 7 bases from J, the junction contained 12 bases not matched to a gene. CDR3 amino acids: CASSTPGGDASGYTF. The CDR3 region has the DNA TGTGCCAGCAGTACCCCAGGGGGCGACGCTTCTGGCTACACCTTC.

This clonotype was picked up many times. V is TRBV18 and J is TRBJ1-1; D unclear. CDR1 KGHSH and CDR2 LQKENI come from the germline V gene. The CDR3 is 15 residues long. Trimming left V 3 bases short and J 3 bases short, with 14 bases between. CDR3 region: CASSPTGQAHTEAFF. The CDR3 nucleotides read TGTGCCAGCTCACCTACCGGGCAGGCCCACACTGAAGCTTTCTTT.

The chain recombines TRBV6-6 with TRBJ2-3; D is perhaps TRBD1 or TRBD2 (6 bases each). Germline CDR1 is MNHNY and CDR2 is SVGAGI (reference sequence). V was shortened by 11 bases and J by 2 bases, with 20 bases between the two germline ends. The CDR3 length is 15 residues. CDR3 region: CAGGSGRGATDTQYF. The CDR3 nucleotides are TGTGCCGGGGGCAGCGGGCGAGGGGCCACAGATACGCAGTATTTT.

This clonotype was picked up many times. The CDR3 sequence: CASSLYDRVGELFF. CDR3 in DNA: TGTGCCAGCAGTTTATACGACAGGGTGGGGGAGCTGTTTTTT. The chain is built from TRBV27 and TRBJ2-2, with 7 bases identical to TRBD1. CDR1 MNHEY and CDR2 SMNVEV come from the germline V gene (reference sequence). The CDR3 length is 14 residues. The V gene end was trimmed by 1 base and the J gene end by 8 bases; junction bases not matched to a gene: 4.

This clonotype appeared a single time. The J gene is TRBJ2-5, the V gene TRBV28; TRBD2 agrees at 7 bases. The germline CDR1 and CDR2 sequences are MDHEN and SYDVKM. The J segment lost 11 bases and the V segment lost 2 bases, leaving 5 bases of the junction unmatched. The CDR3 covers 12 residues. The CDR3 loop is CASSLGRAGQYF. CDR3 coding DNA: TGTGCCAGCAGTTTAGGCCGAGCGGGGCAGTACTTC.

This clonotype showed up many times. The chain links TRBV29-1 to TRBJ1-2, with 8 bases matching TRBD1. This CDR3 contains 13 residues. Germline CDR1 is SQVTM and CDR2 is ANQGSEA. Trimming at V came to 2 bases and at J to 7 bases, leaving 6 bases not matched to a gene. CDR3 amino acids: CSVELTGGGGYTF. CDR3 coding DNA: TGCAGCGTTGAATTAACAGGGGGTGGTGGCTACACCTTC.

This clonotype has more than one count but fewer than ten. The V call is TRBV3-1, the J call TRBJ2-1; 11 bases are shared with TRBD1. The CDR3 totals 14 residues. Germline lookup yields CDR1 LGHDT and CDR2 YNNKEL (reference sequence). The V gene end was trimmed by 5 bases and the J gene end by 9 bases; junction bases not matched to a gene: 6. CDR3 region: CASSSGQGVGEQFF. The CDR3, as DNA: TGTGCCAGCAGCTCGGGACAGGGGGTGGGTGAGCAGTTCTTC.

This clonotype was counted at least ten times. This chain uses TRBV7-9 with TRBJ1-4, with D possibly TRBD1 on 5 matching bases. V shed 2 bases and J shed 8 bases, with 15 bases lying between them. In germline, CDR1 is SEHNR, CDR2 FQNEAQ (reference sequence). This CDR3 is built from 15 residues. CDR3 residues: CASSLRTQGWEKLFF. CDR3 in DNA: TGTGCCAGCAGCTTAAGAACCCAGGGTTGGGAAAAACTGTTTTTT.

V is TRBV4-1 and J is TRBJ1-5, with D unclear. Germline lookup yields CDR1 MGHRA and CDR2 YSYEKL. The CDR3 sequence is 16 residues long. Trimming removed 0 bases from V and 7 bases from J, with 16 bases in between. CDR3 nucleotide sequence: TGCGCCAGCAGCCAAGATCTGGCGGCCGGCGGCCAGCCCCAGCATTTT. Protein: CASSQDLAAGGQPQHF.

The chain recombines TRBV6-2 or TRBV6-3 with TRBJ2-5, with TRBD2 as a possible D gene (5 bases). The CDR3 spans 15 residues. The ends were cut back, 0 bases at V and 3 bases at J, with 11 bases in the middle. Per the germline V gene, CDR1 is MNHEY and CDR2 is SVGEGT. This CDR3 is CASSYSPWTEETQYF. In nucleotides, the CDR3 is TGTGCCAGCAGTTACTCGCCCTGGACTGAAGAGACCCAGTACTTC.

In this sample, this clonotype turned up many times. This sequence joins TRBV18 and TRBJ1-1, with D possibly being TRBD1 (5 bases). V was clipped by 5 bases and J by 2 bases, with 18 bases between them. The CDR3 runs 16 residues. Germline V gives CDR1 KGHSH, CDR2 LQKENI. CDR3 sequence reads: CASSRGRGESNTEAFF. In nucleotides, the CDR3 is TGTGCCAGCTCAAGGGGTAGGGGAGAGAGTAACACTGAAGCTTTCTTT.

The sample holds many counts of this clonotype. The chain has TRBV3-1 and TRBJ1-6; a weak D match, TRBD1 (6 bases). The CDR3 totals 14 residues. Germline CDR1 reads LGHDT; CDR2 reads YNNKEL (reference sequence). V was shortened by 6 bases and J by 6 bases, with 12 bases between the two germline ends. DNA for the CDR3: TGTGCCAGCAGATGGGGGGCGGTTAATTCACCCCTCCACTTT. This gives the protein CASRWGAVNSPLHF.

The chain couples TRBV5-1 to TRBJ1-1; possibly TRBD1 for D (5 bases). Trimming left V 0 bases short and J 3 bases short, with 9 bases between. The CDR3 covers 14 residues. Germline V gene lookup returns CDR1 SGHRS and CDR2 YFSETQ. CDR3: CASSLDRTDTEAFF. CDR3 nucleotides: TGCGCCAGCAGCTTGGACAGGACGGACACTGAAGCTTTCTTT.

This rearrangement joins TRBV10-3 to TRBJ2-7; 8 positions match TRBD1. The germline V gene encodes CDR1 ENHRY and CDR2 SYGVKD. J lost 2 bases, V lost 0 bases, and 3 bases had no gene match. The CDR3 has 15 residues. This chain's CDR3 is CAISESDRGTYEQYF. The DNA for the CDR3 is TGTGCCATCAGTGAGTCAGACAGGGGAACCTACGAGCAGTACTTC.

In this sample, this clonotype turned up a few times. The V call is TRBV29-1, the J call TRBJ2-6, with D unclear. The germline V gene encodes CDR1 SQVTM and CDR2 ANQGSEA. Trimming left V 6 bases short and J 0 bases short, with 12 bases between. The CDR3 has 15 residues. The CDR3 coding sequence is TGCAGCGTGAACTCTTTCACCTCTGGGGCCAACGTCCTGACTTTC. Its protein product is CSVNSFTSGANVLTF.

The V call is TRBV6-6, the J call TRBJ2-1; possible D gene TRBD1, 6 bases. The germline V gene has CDR1 MNHNY and CDR2 SVGAGI (reference sequence). The CDR3 runs 14 residues. Trimming pared 6 bases from V and 12 bases from J, leaving 21 bases between. CDR3 sequence (DNA): TGTGCCAGCAGCTCGGGACATCGCTCCTTTGGGCAGTTCTTC. Translated, it gives CASSSGHRSFGQFF.

A few counts support this clonotype. V and J are TRBV12-3 or TRBV12-4 and TRBJ1-5; 8 nucleotides match TRBD1. Unmatched junction bases numbered 6, after V lost 5 bases and J lost 3 bases. The CDR3 covers 15 residues. CDR3 amino acids: CASSRTGNYNQPQHF. Written as DNA, the CDR3 is TGTGCCAGCAGTAGGACAGGGAATTACAATCAGCCCCAGCATTTT.

The rearrangement uses TRBV5-4 and TRBJ1-1; D is uncertain. This CDR3 comprises 13 residues. Trimming took 7 bases from V and 0 from J, leaving 10 bases between them. Germline assignment: CDR1 SGHNT and CDR2 YYREEE (reference sequence). CDR3 sequence (DNA): TGTGCCAGCTCGATCCGAATGAACACTGAAGCTTTCTTT. Residues: CASSIRMNTEAFF. The complete variable domain, with remaining parts taken from reference TRBV5-4 and TRBJ1-1, reads ETGVTQSPTHLIKTRGQQVTLRCSSQSGHNTVSWYQQALGQGPQFIFQYYREEENGRGNFPPRFSGLQFPNYSSELNVNALELDDSALYLCASSIRMNTEAFFGQGTRLTVV.

Only a few counts were recorded for this clonotype. This chain links TRBV19 with TRBJ1-6; D not resolved. The CDR3 is made up of 16 amino acids. CDR1 is LNHDA, CDR2 SQIVND, per germline (reference sequence). Trimming removed 5 bases at V and 8 bases at J, with 19 bases between. The CDR3 DNA sequence: TGTGCCAGTAGTGCCTACATCCTAGGGATTGATTCACCCCTCCACTTT. Protein sequence: CASSAYILGIDSPLHF.

This clonotype has only a few counts. The chain carries TRBV21-1 and TRBJ1-2; no check of the table's D call, TRBD1, against the DNA was made. TRBV21-1 is noted as a pseudogene. The CDR3 is made up of 14 amino acids. The CDR3 loop reads CASSKGGTDLGYTF. The CDR3 nucleotides are TGTGCCAGCAGCAAAGGCGGGACAGACTTAGGCTACACCTTC.